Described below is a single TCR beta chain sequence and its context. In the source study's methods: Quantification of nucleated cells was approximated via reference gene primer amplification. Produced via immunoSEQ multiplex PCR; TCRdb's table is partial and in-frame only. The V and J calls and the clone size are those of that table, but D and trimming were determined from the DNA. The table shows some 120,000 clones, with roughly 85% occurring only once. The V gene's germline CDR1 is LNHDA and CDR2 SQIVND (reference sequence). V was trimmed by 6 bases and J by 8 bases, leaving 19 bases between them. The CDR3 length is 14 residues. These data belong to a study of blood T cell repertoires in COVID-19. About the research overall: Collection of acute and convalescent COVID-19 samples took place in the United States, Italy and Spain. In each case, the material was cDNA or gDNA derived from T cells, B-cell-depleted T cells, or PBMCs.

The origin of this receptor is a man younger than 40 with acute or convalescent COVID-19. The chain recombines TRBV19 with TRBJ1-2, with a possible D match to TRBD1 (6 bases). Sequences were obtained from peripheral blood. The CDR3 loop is CASRPGVGFGGYTF. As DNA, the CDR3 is TGTGCCAGTAGGCCAGGGGTAGGGTTTGGAGGCTACACCTTC.